This TCR beta chain is drawn from a study of shared clonotypes between healthy human individuals. Overall study findings and caveats: Naive subsets, compared against memory subsets, generally had larger estimated richness values.

The repertoire was sequenced with immunoSEQ multiplex PCR; TCRdb's copy has only in-frame clones and lacks some. The sample includes under 1,900,000 clones, approximately 98.5% of them seen just once. With respect to this clone: Its cognate antigen is unknown.

CDR1 is SGHKS and CDR2 is YYEKEE in the germline V gene (reference sequence). V dropped 0 bases and J dropped 2; count of bases not matched to a gene: 7. The CDR3 is 16 residues long. The receptor was isolated from a man aged 25-45 years in good health. This chain uses TRBV5-5 with TRBJ1-2; 7 nucleotides line up with TRBD1. The sample consisted of naive CD4+ T cells sorted from blood. This sample's subset: CD45RA+ positively selected. CDR3 loop: CASSLEGQNQNYGYTF. CDR3 nucleotides: TGTGCCAGCAGCTTGGAGGGACAGAACCAAAACTATGGCTACACCTTC.